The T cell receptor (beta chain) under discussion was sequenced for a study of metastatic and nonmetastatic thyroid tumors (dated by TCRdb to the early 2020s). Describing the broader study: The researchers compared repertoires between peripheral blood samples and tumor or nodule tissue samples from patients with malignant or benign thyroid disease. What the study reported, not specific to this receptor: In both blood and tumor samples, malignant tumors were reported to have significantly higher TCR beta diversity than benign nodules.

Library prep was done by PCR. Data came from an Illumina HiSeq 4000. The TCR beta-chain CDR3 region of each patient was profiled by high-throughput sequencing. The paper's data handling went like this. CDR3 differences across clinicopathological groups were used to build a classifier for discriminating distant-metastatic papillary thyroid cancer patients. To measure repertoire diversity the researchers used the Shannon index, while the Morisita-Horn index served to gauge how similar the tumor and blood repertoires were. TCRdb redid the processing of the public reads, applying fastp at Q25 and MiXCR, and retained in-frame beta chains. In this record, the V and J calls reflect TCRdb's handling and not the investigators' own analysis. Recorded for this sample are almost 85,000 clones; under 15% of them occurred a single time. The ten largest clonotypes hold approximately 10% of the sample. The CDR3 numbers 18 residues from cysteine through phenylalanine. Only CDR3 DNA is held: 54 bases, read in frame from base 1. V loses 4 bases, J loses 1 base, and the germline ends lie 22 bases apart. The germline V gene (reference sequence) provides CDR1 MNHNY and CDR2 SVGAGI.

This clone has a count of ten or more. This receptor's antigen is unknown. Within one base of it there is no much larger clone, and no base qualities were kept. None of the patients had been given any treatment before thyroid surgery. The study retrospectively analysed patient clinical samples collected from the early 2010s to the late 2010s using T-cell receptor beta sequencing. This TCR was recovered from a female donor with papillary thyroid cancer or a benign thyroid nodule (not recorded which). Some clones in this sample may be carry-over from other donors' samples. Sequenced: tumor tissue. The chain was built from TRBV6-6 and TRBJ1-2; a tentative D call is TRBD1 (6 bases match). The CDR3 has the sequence CASSFLGGSRTHNYGYTF. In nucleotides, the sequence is TGTGCCAGCAGTTTCCTAGGGGGATCAAGAACCCATAACTATGGCTACACCTTC.